Listed here are 7 T cell receptor beta chains from one sample, sequenced in a study of blood T cell repertoires in COVID-19. Produced via immunoSEQ multiplex PCR; TCRdb's table is partial and in-frame only. Seen here are about 170,000 clones, approximately 80% observed once, and the top ten hold roughly a tenth. The sequenced sample was peripheral blood. These receptors were obtained from a woman aged 80 or over with active or convalescent COVID-19.

The chain recombines TRBV3-1 (or the pseudogene TRBV3-2) with TRBJ2-5; 8 nucleotides match TRBD2. CDR1 LGHDT and CDR2 YNNKEL come from the germline V gene (reference sequence). The CDR3 has 15 residues. Unmatched junction bases numbered 5, after V lost 0 bases and J lost 5 bases. The CDR3 reads CASSQETSGGETQYF. The CDR3 coding sequence is TGTGCCAGCAGCCAAGAAACCAGCGGGGGTGAGACCCAGTACTTC.

The J gene is TRBJ1-1, the V gene TRBV3-1 (or the pseudogene TRBV3-2); D perhaps matches TRBD1 (5 bases). The CDR3 extends over 15 amino acids. Germline CDR1 is LGHDT and CDR2 is YNNKEL (reference sequence). V was pared by 1 base and J by 8 bases, with 17 bases between. The CDR3 loop reads CASSQGGQGAREAFF. CDR3 bases: TGTGCCAGCAGCCAAGGTGGGCAGGGCGCCAGGGAAGCTTTCTTT.

The chain carries TRBV12-5 and TRBJ1-6, with 11 positions matching TRBD1. Germline trimming cut 7 bases from V and 9 bases from J; bases unmatched to any gene: 14. The germline V gene has CDR1 LGHNT and CDR2 FRNRAP. The CDR3 runs 17 residues. The CDR3 bases are TGTGCTAGTGTGTGGACAGGGGGCGCTGGGATAGGTTCACCCCTCCACTTT. Encoded protein: CASVWTGGAGIGSPLHF.

The rearrangement uses TRBV4-1 and TRBJ1-4; TRBD1 matches 11 bases. Per germline, CDR1 MGHRA and CDR2 YSYEKL. V gave up 0 bases and J gave up 6 bases; unmatched junction bases: 3. The length of the CDR3 is 16 residues. The CDR3 sequence is CASSQEGDRGYEKLFF. For the CDR3, the DNA is TGCGCCAGCAGCCAAGAGGGGGACAGGGGGTATGAAAAACTGTTTTTT.

The J gene is TRBJ1-4, the V gene TRBV27, with TRBD1 as a possible D gene (6 bases). The V gene's germline CDR1 is MNHEY and CDR2 SMNVEV (reference sequence). The CDR3 covers 12 residues. Trimming removed 7 bases at V and 8 bases at J, with 11 bases between. This chain's CDR3 is CASKTGNEKLFF. CDR3 DNA: TGTGCCAGCAAAACAGGGAACGAAAAACTGTTTTTT.

The J gene is TRBJ1-5, the V gene TRBV19, with D possibly being TRBD1 (5 bases). The CDR3 loop spans 15 amino acids. V shed 5 bases and J shed 11 bases, with 22 bases lying between them. Germline CDR1 and CDR2: LNHDA and SQIVND (reference sequence). CDR3 loop: CASSDPGLLGLSQHF. The CDR3 DNA is TGTGCCAGTAGTGACCCGGGACTCCTGGGGCTGTCCCAGCATTTT.

This clone was observed a few times. V is TRBV7-3 and J is TRBJ2-2, with 10 bases fitting TRBD2. The CDR3 runs to 15 residues. J gave up 4 bases and V 5 bases, and 4 bases lay outside the gene matches. CDR1 and CDR2 (germline): SGHTA, FQGTGA. The CDR3 loop is CASSPGLAATGELFF. The CDR3 DNA is TGTGCCAGCAGCCCCGGACTAGCGGCCACCGGGGAGCTGTTTTTT.